These 25 T cell receptor beta chains came from one sample sequenced in a study of cytomegalovirus exposure and HLA in healthy donors. The PCR used 60 Vbeta and 13 Jbeta primers. Repertoires were generated with immunoSEQ multiplex PCR, while TCRdb's copy carries only in-frame clones and drops some. The sample holds roughly 140,000 clones, around 85% seen once. Sequences were obtained from PBMCs. The receptors come from a middle-aged man in good health and CMV-seropositive.

The rearrangement joins TRBV19 to TRBJ2-7; the match to TRBD2 covers 7 bases. The CDR3 covers 15 residues. Germline trimming cut 6 bases from V and 3 bases from J; bases unmatched to any gene: 11. Per the germline V gene, CDR1 is LNHDA and CDR2 is SQIVND (reference sequence). The CDR3 protein is CASRPGKGGVYEQYF. Here the CDR3 DNA reads TGTGCCAGTAGGCCCGGGAAGGGAGGGGTCTACGAGCAGTACTTC.

V gene TRBV6-1 combines with J gene TRBJ2-2; the D gene is possibly TRBD1 (5 bases). Germline CDR1 and CDR2: MNHNS and SASEGT. Trimming cost V 7 bases and J 3 bases, with 12 bases left between them. The CDR3 runs 14 residues. The CDR3 loop reads CASKGVWDTGELFF. CDR3 nucleotides: TGTGCCAGCAAAGGGGTATGGGACACCGGGGAGCTGTTTTTT.

This chain uses TRBV11-3 with TRBJ1-1; D is perhaps TRBD1 (6 bases). V was shortened by 2 bases and J by 8 bases, with 15 bases between the two germline ends. The CDR3 loop spans 14 amino acids. Germline V gene data show CDR1 as SGHNT and CDR2 as YENEEA. This CDR3 is CASSLTGGTGEAFF. Written as DNA, the CDR3 is TGTGCCAGCAGCTTAACTGGGGGCACAGGAGAAGCTTTCTTT.

The CDR3 DNA reads TGTGCCAGCAGCGTAGGGTTAGGCAGGGTGGTTGCTGCTACAGATACGCAGTATTTT. Translated: CASSVGLGRVVAATDTQYF. The V and J genes are TRBV9 and TRBJ2-3; D is possibly TRBD1 (5 bases). Trimming took off 0 bases at V and 3 bases at J, with 23 bases between the two ends. The CDR3 consists of 19 residues. Germline CDR1 SGDLS, CDR2 YYNGEE.

V and J are TRBV5-6 and TRBJ1-1; tentatively, D is TRBD1 (5 bases). V lost 0 bases to trimming and J lost 11 bases, with 11 bases between them. Germline-derived CDR1 and CDR2 are SGHDT and YYEEEE. The CDR3 is 12 amino acids. CDR3 nucleotides: TGTGCCAGCAGCTTGGTGTTAGGGGCGGCTTTCTTT. Amino acids: CASSLVLGAAFF.

This sequence joins TRBV7-3 and TRBJ1-1; no reliable D call. This CDR3 has 14 residues. CDR1 is SGHTA and CDR2 is FQGTGA in the germline V gene. V shed 0 bases and J shed 6 bases, with 11 bases lying between them. The CDR3 is CASSLTGIRSEAFF. CDR3 bases: TGTGCCAGCAGCTTAACCGGGATCCGATCTGAAGCTTTCTTT.

The chain links TRBV18 to TRBJ2-7; 9 nucleotides match TRBD2. V trimming: 6 bases; J trimming: 7 bases; junction bases outside the gene matches: 10. CDR1 is KGHSH, CDR2 LQKENI, per germline. The CDR3 consists of 14 residues. The CDR3 bases are TGTGCCAGCTCGTCGACTAGCGGTTCTGGTGAGCAGTACTTC. Protein product: CASSSTSGSGEQYF.

Note on this clone: Within the sample, other DNA sequences also encode this same CDR3. The chain is built from TRBV6-1 and TRBJ2-1; 7 nucleotides match TRBD2. The germline V gene has CDR1 MNHNS and CDR2 SASEGT. The junction had 6 bases not matched to a gene; V was cut back by 6 bases and J by 4 bases. This CDR3 is 14 amino acids long. The CDR3 loop is CASSGTGGYNEQFF. The CDR3 DNA is TGTGCCAGCAGCGGGACGGGAGGTTACAATGAGCAGTTCTTC.

The gene calls are TRBV27 and TRBJ2-1, with 9 bases identical to TRBD2. The CDR3 consists of 16 residues. In germline, CDR1 is MNHEY, CDR2 SMNVEV (reference sequence). The V and J ends lost 2 bases and 4 bases, in that order; junction bases with no gene match: 6. The CDR3 bases are TGTGCCAGCAGTTTACTAGCGGGACTGGGGTACAATGAGCAGTTCTTC. As protein: CASSLLAGLGYNEQFF.

The chain links TRBV12-5 to TRBJ1-5; unclear D gene. The V gene lost 4 bases and the J gene lost 7 bases, with 20 bases spanning the gap. CDR3 length equals 16 residues. The germline gives CDR1 LGHNT, CDR2 FRNRAP. The CDR3 sequence: CASGSSGERLRQPQHF. CDR3 DNA sequence: TGTGCTAGTGGTTCCTCCGGCGAGAGGCTGCGGCAGCCCCAGCATTTT.

The gene calls are TRBV7-2 and TRBJ2-7; perhaps TRBD1 as D (6 bases). Between the trimmed V and J ends, which lost 5 bases and 6 bases, there was a span of 14 bases. CDR1 and CDR2 (germline): SGHTA, FQGNSA. The CDR3 is 13 amino acids. The chain's CDR3 is CASSLHRDSEQYF. CDR3 DNA sequence: TGTGCCAGCAGCCTACACAGGGATAGCGAGCAGTACTTC.

This rearrangement joins TRBV4-1 to TRBJ2-1; tentatively, D is TRBD1 (6 bases). Germline lookup yields CDR1 MGHRA and CDR2 YSYEKL. This CDR3 contains 15 residues. The V and J ends lost 0 bases and 6 bases respectively, with 12 bases between them. CDR3 in DNA: TGCGCCAGCAGCCAAGATGCAGGGGTTCCCAATGAGCAGTTCTTC. It encodes CASSQDAGVPNEQFF.

CDR3 sequence reads: CASSHRLAGESPYEQYF. The DNA for the CDR3 is TGCGCCAGCAGCCACCGACTAGCGGGGGAATCGCCCTACGAGCAGTACTTC. V is TRBV4-3 and J is TRBJ2-7, with TRBD2 matching 12 bases. CDR1 and CDR2 from the germline V gene are LGHNA and YSLEER. The J segment lost 2 bases and the V segment lost 3 bases, leaving 8 bases of the junction unmatched. The CDR3 length is 17 residues.

The V call is TRBV27, the J call TRBJ1-4; no clear D. The V end was cut by 10 bases, the J end by 3 bases, with 12 bases between. Per germline, CDR1 MNHEY and CDR2 SMNVEV (reference sequence). The CDR3 loop spans 13 amino acids. CDR3 bases: TGTGCCACCCGAAGTGAGTCTAATGAAAAACTGTTTTTT. This translates into CATRSESNEKLFF.

This chain connects TRBV19 to TRBJ1-1; 11 bases line up with TRBD1. The CDR3 loop spans 13 amino acids. Germline V gives CDR1 LNHDA, CDR2 SQIVND (reference sequence). V shed 7 bases and J 5 bases; nucleotides not matched to a gene: 3. CDR3 in amino acids: CASTGQGATEAFF. Here the CDR3 DNA reads TGTGCCAGTACCGGACAGGGGGCTACTGAAGCTTTCTTT.

A note on this clone: The junction differs from germline at one of its ends, possibly a read error. The chain employs TRBV7-9 and TRBJ2-3; tentatively, D is TRBD2 (6 bases). The CDR3 loop spans 16 amino acids. Germline V gene data show CDR1 as SEHNR and CDR2 as FQNEAQ (reference sequence). CDR3 coding DNA: TGTTCCAGCACCCCGCGCGGGGCTCGTAGCACAGATACGCAGTATTTT. Translated: CSSTPRGARSTDTQYF.

The chain joins TRBV4-1 to TRBJ1-1; D is perhaps TRBD1 (5 bases). V was pared by 3 bases and J by 4 bases, with 18 bases between. Germline V gene lookup returns CDR1 MGHRA and CDR2 YSYEKL. The CDR3 spans 16 residues. The CDR3 sequence: CASSQRGNGQGTEAFF. The CDR3 region has the DNA TGCGCCAGCAGCCAGAGAGGTAACGGGCAGGGCACTGAAGCTTTCTTT.

This chain joins TRBV7-9 and TRBJ2-1; TRBD2 might be the D (5 bases). Germline V gene sequence: CDR1 SEHNR, CDR2 FQNEAQ (reference sequence). The CDR3 runs 17 residues. V lost 2 bases to trimming and J lost 4 bases, with 18 bases between them. The CDR3 region is CASSLNTGDSGYNEQFF. The CDR3 DNA sequence: TGTGCCAGCAGCTTAAATACGGGTGACTCGGGGTACAATGAGCAGTTCTTC. The variable domain in full, with the rest retrieved from reference TRBV7-9 and TRBJ2-1, is DTGVSQNPRHKITKRGQNVTFRCDPISEHNRLYWYRQTLGQGPEFLTYFQNEAQLEKSRLLSDRFSAERPKGSFSTLEIQRTEQGDSAMYLCASSLNTGDSGYNEQFFGPGTRLTVL.

V usage is TRBV30 and J usage is TRBJ2-1; D is perhaps TRBD2 (5 bases). The V gene's germline CDR1 is GTSNPN and CDR2 SVGIG (reference sequence). This CDR3 region has 13 residues. Trimming removed 5 bases at V and 1 base at J, with 9 bases between. CDR3 amino acids: CAWGPGSYNEQFF. The CDR3 DNA follows: TGTGCCTGGGGCCCGGGGTCCTACAATGAGCAGTTCTTC.

The rearrangement links TRBV5-1 to TRBJ1-1, with TRBD1 identical over 9 bases. The CDR3 is made up of 15 amino acids. Germline values: CDR1 SGHRS, CDR2 YFSETQ. V lost 2 bases to trimming and J lost 5 bases; unmatched junction nucleotides: 7. This CDR3 reads CASSFTGGASTEAFF. As DNA, the CDR3 is TGCGCCAGCAGCTTCACAGGGGGCGCGAGTACTGAAGCTTTCTTT.

The J gene is TRBJ2-3, the V gene TRBV7-3; D is unclear. The CDR3 runs to 16 residues. In germline, CDR1 is SGHTA, CDR2 FQGTGA. Trimming left V 2 bases short and J 3 bases short, with 15 bases between. The CDR3: CASSLGSSRRTDTQYF. The DNA for the CDR3 is TGTGCCAGCAGCTTAGGATCGTCGAGGAGAACAGATACGCAGTATTTT.

The chain joins TRBV19 to TRBJ1-3; D might be TRBD1 (5 bases). This CDR3 comprises 13 residues. CDR1 is LNHDA and CDR2 is SQIVND in the germline V gene (reference sequence). V was shortened by 7 bases and J by 1 base, with 8 bases between the two germline ends. For the CDR3, the DNA is TGTGCCAGTAAGGGGATATCTGGAAACACCATATATTTT. Its translation is CASKGISGNTIYF.

V gene TRBV7-3 combines with J gene TRBJ2-1; 14 positions agree with TRBD2. Trimming cost V 8 bases and J 10 bases; bases outside gene matches: 4. CDR3 length equals 13 residues. Germline CDR1 and CDR2: SGHTA and FQGTGA. CDR3 in amino acids: CASGTSGSLEQFF. In nucleotides, the CDR3 is TGTGCCAGCGGGACTAGCGGGAGCCTAGAGCAGTTCTTC.

V gene TRBV5-4 combines with J gene TRBJ1-5; 10 bases map to TRBD1. This CDR3 spans 15 amino acids. V lost 4 bases, J lost 4 bases, and 5 bases stayed unmatched. Looked up from germline, CDR1 is SGHNT and CDR2 is YYREEE (reference sequence). The CDR3 region is CASSNRQGANQPQHF. For the CDR3, the DNA is TGTGCCAGCAGCAACAGACAGGGGGCGAATCAGCCCCAGCATTTT.

This chain uses TRBV5-1 with TRBJ2-1, with 11 bases identical to TRBD2. Germline trimming cut 3 bases from V and 4 bases from J; bases unmatched to any gene: 15. Germline V gene lookup returns CDR1 SGHRS and CDR2 YFSETQ. This CDR3 region has 19 residues. The CDR3 reads CASSYAGAKTSGKYNEQFF. Here the CDR3 DNA reads TGCGCCAGCAGCTACGCCGGGGCCAAGACTAGCGGGAAGTACAATGAGCAGTTCTTC.